These 27 T cell receptor beta chains originate from one sample sequenced in a study of blood T cell repertoires in COVID-19. The table came from immunoSEQ multiplex PCR; TCRdb's copy has only in-frame clones and leaves some out. The sample has about 200,000 clones; roughly nine tenths are singletons. The sequenced sample was PBMCs or T cells enriched from blood (not recorded which). The receptors come from a woman aged 25 to 45 with acute COVID-19.

This chain connects TRBV7-3 to TRBJ2-2, with TRBD1 matching 9 bases. The CDR3 has 16 amino acids. The germline gives CDR1 SGHTA, CDR2 FQGTGA. J was trimmed by 3 bases and V by 5 bases; bases with no gene match: 7. CDR3 sequence: CASSPNRGPDTGELFF. The CDR3 coding sequence is TGTGCCAGCAGCCCAAACAGGGGGCCGGACACCGGGGAGCTGTTTTTT.

This clone was recorded once. The chain employs TRBV28 and TRBJ1-6, with unresolved D. Trimming shortened V by 2 bases and J by 9 bases, and 8 bases separated the two germline ends. CDR1 MDHEN and CDR2 SYDVKM come from the germline V gene. There are 13 residues in the CDR3. The CDR3 region has the DNA TGTGCCAGCAGTTTAATCTCGGGTTCACCCCTCCACTTT. Amino acid sequence: CASSLISGSPLHF.

V usage is TRBV3-1 (or the pseudogene TRBV3-2) and J usage is TRBJ1-5; no reliable D call. V lost 3 bases, J lost 4 bases, and 10 bases lay in between. Germline V gene sequence: CDR1 LGHDT, CDR2 YNNKEL (reference sequence). The CDR3 runs 14 residues. In nucleotides, the CDR3 is TGTGCCAGCAGCCATTCCTACCCAAATCAGCCCCAGCATTTT. This codes for CASSHSYPNQPQHF.

The chain carries TRBV28 and TRBJ1-2; D is possibly TRBD1 (6 bases). CDR1 MDHEN and CDR2 SYDVKM come from the germline V gene. V dropped 7 bases and J dropped 2 bases, with 20 bases sitting between them. This CDR3 spans 16 amino acids. CDR3 sequence (DNA): TGTGCCAGCATTCACCGGTCCCAGGGGTTAAACTATGGCTACACCTTC. Protein product: CASIHRSQGLNYGYTF.

The V and J genes are TRBV6-4 and TRBJ2-1; no clear D gene. Germline values: CDR1 MRHNA, CDR2 SNTAGT. With 8 bases removed from V and 4 bases from J, the gap between germline ends came to 12 bases. This CDR3 region has 13 residues. CDR3 DNA sequence: TGTGCCAGCTCGGATGGGCCTTACAATGAGCAGTTCTTC. Its translation is CASSDGPYNEQFF.

The genes are TRBV6-5 and TRBJ2-7; D is uncertain. From germline, CDR1 is MNHEY and CDR2 SVGAGI. The V and J ends lost 2 bases and 0 bases respectively, with 8 bases between them. This CDR3 contains 14 residues. The CDR3 loop is CASSYGPVSYEQYF. CDR3 sequence (DNA): TGTGCCAGCAGTTACGGCCCAGTCTCCTACGAGCAGTACTTC.

The chain combines TRBV9 with TRBJ2-7; D possibly corresponds to TRBD2 (6 bases). The CDR3 contains 14 residues. Trimming left V 7 bases short and J 4 bases short, with 18 bases between. The germline V gene has CDR1 SGDLS and CDR2 YYNGEE. CDR3 protein: CASARTDGGYEQYF. CDR3 nucleotides: TGTGCCAGCGCCCGGACGGACGGAGGGTACGAGCAGTACTTC.

In its sample, this clone was seen once. The junction and the germline gene differ at one end; a read error may be behind it. The chain combines TRBV28 with TRBJ2-2; possibly TRBD1 or TRBD2 for D (6 bases each). The length of the CDR3 is 16 residues. Germline V lookup: CDR1 MDHEN, CDR2 SYDVKM. CDR3 sequence: CASSLWGAGNTGELFF. CDR3 sequence (DNA): TGCGCCAGCAGTTTATGGGGGGCTGGGAACACCGGGGAGCTGTTTTTT.

A remark on this clone: This sample also contains other DNA sequences that code for the same CDR3. CDR3 protein: CASSLGGNTEAFF. CDR3 sequence (DNA): TGTGCCAGCAGTTTAGGAGGAAACACTGAAGCTTTCTTT. The V gene is TRBV27, the J gene TRBJ1-1; no clear D gene. V was clipped by 2 bases and J by 2 bases, with 6 bases between them. The CDR3 loop spans 13 amino acids. The germline CDR1 and CDR2 sequences are MNHEY and SMNVEV (reference sequence).

J is TRBJ2-1 and V is TRBV29-1, with D perhaps TRBD1 (5 bases). Trimming shortened V by 1 base and J by 2 bases, and 12 bases separated the two germline ends. The CDR3 has 15 amino acids. The germline CDR1 and CDR2 sequences are SQVTM and ANQGSEA. CDR3 residues: CSVEAADRAYNEQFF. The CDR3 nucleotides read TGCAGCGTTGAAGCCGCAGACAGAGCCTACAATGAGCAGTTCTTC.

The table lists this clone with a few counts. V usage is TRBV5-1 and J usage is TRBJ2-2; 8 bases align to TRBD2. The germline gives CDR1 SGHRS, CDR2 YFSETQ. After removal of 1 base from V and 6 bases from J, the junction contained 5 bases not matched to a gene. The CDR3 is 15 amino acids. CDR3 sequence reads: CASSLLTSESGELFF. CDR3 in DNA: TGCGCCAGCAGCTTGCTGACTAGCGAGTCCGGGGAGCTGTTTTTT.

This CDR3 reads CASSQTVTVYEQYF. The DNA for the CDR3 is TGTGCCAGCAGTCAGACGGTGACTGTCTACGAGCAGTACTTC. The genes are TRBV6-5 and TRBJ2-7, with no clear D. Trimming stripped 5 bases from V and 3 bases from J, with 14 bases between. This CDR3 region has 14 residues. Germline V gene sequence: CDR1 MNHEY, CDR2 SVGAGI.

The chain links TRBV28 to TRBJ2-7, with a tentative D call TRBD2 (5 bases). Germline loops: CDR1 MDHEN, CDR2 SYDVKM. The V end was cut by 5 bases, the J end by 2 bases, with 16 bases between. The CDR3 runs to 15 residues. CDR3: CASSTTARGPYEQYF. The CDR3 coding sequence is TGTGCCAGCAGTACTACAGCCCGGGGTCCCTACGAGCAGTACTTC.

The genes are TRBV24-1 and TRBJ2-3; possibly TRBD2 for D (5 bases). Germline V CDR1 and CDR2: KGHDR, SFDVKD. The CDR3 has 15 amino acids. The V and J ends lost 6 bases and 3 bases respectively, with 15 bases between them. Here the CDR3 reads CATSTLAGGTDTQYF. CDR3 in DNA: TGTGCCACCAGTACCCTTGCGGGTGGAACAGATACGCAGTATTTT.

V gene TRBV10-3 combines with J gene TRBJ2-2, with D perhaps TRBD1 (5 bases). V was trimmed by 3 bases and J by 0 bases, leaving 20 bases between them. Germline V gene sequence: CDR1 ENHRY, CDR2 SYGVKD. This CDR3 is built from 19 residues. The CDR3 DNA reads TGTGCCATCAGTGAAGGGGCCTCCCGACTCACGTCGAACACCGGGGAGCTGTTTTTT. Its protein product is CAISEGASRLTSNTGELFF.

The chain recombines TRBV9 with TRBJ2-3, with TRBD2 matching 11 bases. This CDR3 region has 16 residues. Germline V CDR1 and CDR2: SGDLS, YYNGEE. Trimming cost V 4 bases and J 3 bases; bases outside gene matches: 7. This CDR3 is CASSWTGTSGTDTQYF. The CDR3 DNA reads TGTGCCAGCAGCTGGACCGGGACTAGCGGTACAGATACGCAGTATTTT.

This chain links TRBV4-3 with TRBJ2-3, with D maybe TRBD1 (5 bases). Germline lookup yields CDR1 LGHNA and CDR2 YSLEER. This CDR3 has 16 amino acids. V shed 4 bases and J shed 0 bases, with 14 bases lying between them. The CDR3 coding sequence is TGCGCCAGCAGCCCACGGACATATAGTAGCACAGATACGCAGTATTTT. This codes for CASSPRTYSSTDTQYF.

The chain joins TRBV6-5 to TRBJ1-1, with D perhaps TRBD1 (5 bases). This CDR3 contains 13 residues. V was clipped by 8 bases and J by 5 bases, with 15 bases between them. The germline CDR1 and CDR2 sequences are MNHEY and SVGAGI. This chain's CDR3 is CASEIQGVTEAFF. The CDR3 region has the DNA TGTGCCAGCGAGATCCAGGGTGTAACTGAAGCTTTCTTT.

The V and J genes are TRBV18 and TRBJ2-3; no firm D call. The CDR3 runs to 13 residues. Germline V gene sequence: CDR1 KGHSH, CDR2 LQKENI. V shed 2 bases and J shed 5 bases, with 8 bases lying between them. Written as DNA, the CDR3 is TGTGCCAGCTCACCAGGGTACAGAGATACGCAGTATTTT. This codes for CASSPGYRDTQYF.

The rearrangement joins TRBV5-1 to TRBJ2-5, with unresolved D. CDR1 and CDR2 from the germline V gene are SGHRS and YFSETQ. The ends were cut back, 0 bases at V and 0 bases at J, with 9 bases in the middle. CDR3 size: 15 residues. CDR3 nucleotide sequence: TGCGCCAGCAGCTTGGCCTTTCAGGACCAAGAGACCCAGTACTTC. Translation gives CASSLAFQDQETQYF.

The chain links TRBV6-5 to TRBJ1-1; maybe TRBD1 (6 bases). CDR1 is MNHEY and CDR2 is SVGAGI in the germline V gene. There are 15 residues in the CDR3. V lost 0 bases to trimming and J lost 4 bases, with 12 bases between them. The CDR3 nucleotides read TGTGCCAGCAGTTACTCCCGGGGGGGGCTCACTGAAGCTTTCTTT. Translated: CASSYSRGGLTEAFF.

This chain uses TRBV29-1 with TRBJ1-1; unclear D gene. CDR3 size: 12 residues. The V end lost 6 bases, the J end lost 6 bases, and 14 bases lay between the germline ends. Germline V gene data show CDR1 as SQVTM and CDR2 as ANQGSEA. The CDR3: CSVQPDTPEAFF. The CDR3 bases are TGCAGCGTCCAACCCGACACCCCTGAAGCTTTCTTT.

Worth noting for this clone: This sample includes further DNA sequences coding for the same CDR3. The chain uses TRBV29-1 and TRBJ2-2; TRBD1 agrees at 8 bases. The CDR3 has 12 amino acids. From germline, CDR1 is SQVTM and CDR2 ANQGSEA. With 5 bases clipped from V and 5 bases from J, the junction kept 1 base outside the gene matches. This chain's CDR3 is CSVTGGTGELFF. CDR3 coding DNA: TGCAGCGTTACAGGGGGTACCGGGGAGCTGTTTTTT.

The J gene is TRBJ2-1, the V gene TRBV19; 8 bases are shared with TRBD2. V lost 4 bases to trimming and J lost 9 bases; unmatched junction nucleotides: 5. The CDR3 covers 13 residues. Germline CDR1 reads LNHDA; CDR2 reads SQIVND (reference sequence). CDR3 amino acids: CASSTGLGVEQFF. The CDR3, as DNA: TGTGCCAGTAGTACGGGACTAGGGGTTGAGCAGTTCTTC.

V usage is TRBV28 and J usage is TRBJ2-1, with TRBD1 matching 10 bases. Trimming cost V 6 bases and J 8 bases; bases outside gene matches: 13. The CDR3 has 16 residues. Germline loops: CDR1 MDHEN, CDR2 SYDVKM. The CDR3 DNA follows: TGTGCCAGCAGGGGAAGACTGGGGACAGGGGATCATGAGCAGTTCTTC. Encoded protein: CASRGRLGTGDHEQFF.

V gene TRBV5-1 combines with J gene TRBJ2-7; D gene ambiguous. The V and J ends lost 6 bases and 3 bases respectively, with 13 bases between them. CDR1 and CDR2 from the germline V gene are SGHRS and YFSETQ. The CDR3 totals 13 residues. The CDR3 region has the DNA TGCGCCAGCACCAAAAGTAACAGCTACGAGCAGTACTTC. As protein: CASTKSNSYEQYF.

The V gene is TRBV27, the J gene TRBJ1-6; 7 bases align to TRBD1. Germline CDR1 and CDR2: MNHEY and SMNVEV (reference sequence). The CDR3 runs to 16 residues. V lost 3 bases to trimming and J lost 3 bases; unmatched junction nucleotides: 5. Here the CDR3 DNA reads TGTGCCAGCAGTTTGGGATGGGACAGCTATAATTCACCCCTCCACTTT. It is translated as CASSLGWDSYNSPLHF.